Given below is one T cell receptor (beta chain) in context. The data belong to a study of blood T cell repertoires in COVID-19. Study summary: COVID-19 samples collected from the United States, Italy and Spain covered acute and convalescent phases. T cells, B-cell-depleted T cells, or PBMCs supplied cDNA or gDNA.

In the source study's methods: Reference gene primer amplification yielded estimated nucleated cell counts. Method: immunoSEQ multiplex PCR; TCRdb's copy keeps in-frame clones and lacks some. The D gene and trimming were derived from the DNA, and the V and J assignments and clone size from that table. The sample comprises 450,000 or so clones, 85% to 90% of which are singletons, and 0.7% to 0.85% rests with the top ten. Germline CDR1 is PRHDT and CDR2 is FYEKMQ (reference sequence). The CDR3 runs to 14 residues. V gave up 0 bases and J gave up 5 bases, with 11 bases separating them. The Seattle site enrolled patients during active infection and followed them longitudinally.

Sequenced sample: peripheral blood. V and J are TRBV13 and TRBJ2-7; D might be TRBD1 (6 bases). The clonotype comes from a man aged 18 to 30 with COVID-19, enrolled during active disease. The CDR3: CASSLGGQYDEQYF. CDR3 coding DNA: TGTGCCAGCAGCTTAGGCGGACAGTACGACGAGCAGTACTTC. Variable domain in full (rest from reference TRBV13 and TRBJ2-7): AAGVIQSPRHLIKEKRETATLKCYPIPRHDTVYWYQQGPGQDPQFLISFYEKMQSDKGSIPDRFSAQQFSDYHSELNMSSLELGDSALYFCASSLGGQYDEQYFGPGTRLTVT.